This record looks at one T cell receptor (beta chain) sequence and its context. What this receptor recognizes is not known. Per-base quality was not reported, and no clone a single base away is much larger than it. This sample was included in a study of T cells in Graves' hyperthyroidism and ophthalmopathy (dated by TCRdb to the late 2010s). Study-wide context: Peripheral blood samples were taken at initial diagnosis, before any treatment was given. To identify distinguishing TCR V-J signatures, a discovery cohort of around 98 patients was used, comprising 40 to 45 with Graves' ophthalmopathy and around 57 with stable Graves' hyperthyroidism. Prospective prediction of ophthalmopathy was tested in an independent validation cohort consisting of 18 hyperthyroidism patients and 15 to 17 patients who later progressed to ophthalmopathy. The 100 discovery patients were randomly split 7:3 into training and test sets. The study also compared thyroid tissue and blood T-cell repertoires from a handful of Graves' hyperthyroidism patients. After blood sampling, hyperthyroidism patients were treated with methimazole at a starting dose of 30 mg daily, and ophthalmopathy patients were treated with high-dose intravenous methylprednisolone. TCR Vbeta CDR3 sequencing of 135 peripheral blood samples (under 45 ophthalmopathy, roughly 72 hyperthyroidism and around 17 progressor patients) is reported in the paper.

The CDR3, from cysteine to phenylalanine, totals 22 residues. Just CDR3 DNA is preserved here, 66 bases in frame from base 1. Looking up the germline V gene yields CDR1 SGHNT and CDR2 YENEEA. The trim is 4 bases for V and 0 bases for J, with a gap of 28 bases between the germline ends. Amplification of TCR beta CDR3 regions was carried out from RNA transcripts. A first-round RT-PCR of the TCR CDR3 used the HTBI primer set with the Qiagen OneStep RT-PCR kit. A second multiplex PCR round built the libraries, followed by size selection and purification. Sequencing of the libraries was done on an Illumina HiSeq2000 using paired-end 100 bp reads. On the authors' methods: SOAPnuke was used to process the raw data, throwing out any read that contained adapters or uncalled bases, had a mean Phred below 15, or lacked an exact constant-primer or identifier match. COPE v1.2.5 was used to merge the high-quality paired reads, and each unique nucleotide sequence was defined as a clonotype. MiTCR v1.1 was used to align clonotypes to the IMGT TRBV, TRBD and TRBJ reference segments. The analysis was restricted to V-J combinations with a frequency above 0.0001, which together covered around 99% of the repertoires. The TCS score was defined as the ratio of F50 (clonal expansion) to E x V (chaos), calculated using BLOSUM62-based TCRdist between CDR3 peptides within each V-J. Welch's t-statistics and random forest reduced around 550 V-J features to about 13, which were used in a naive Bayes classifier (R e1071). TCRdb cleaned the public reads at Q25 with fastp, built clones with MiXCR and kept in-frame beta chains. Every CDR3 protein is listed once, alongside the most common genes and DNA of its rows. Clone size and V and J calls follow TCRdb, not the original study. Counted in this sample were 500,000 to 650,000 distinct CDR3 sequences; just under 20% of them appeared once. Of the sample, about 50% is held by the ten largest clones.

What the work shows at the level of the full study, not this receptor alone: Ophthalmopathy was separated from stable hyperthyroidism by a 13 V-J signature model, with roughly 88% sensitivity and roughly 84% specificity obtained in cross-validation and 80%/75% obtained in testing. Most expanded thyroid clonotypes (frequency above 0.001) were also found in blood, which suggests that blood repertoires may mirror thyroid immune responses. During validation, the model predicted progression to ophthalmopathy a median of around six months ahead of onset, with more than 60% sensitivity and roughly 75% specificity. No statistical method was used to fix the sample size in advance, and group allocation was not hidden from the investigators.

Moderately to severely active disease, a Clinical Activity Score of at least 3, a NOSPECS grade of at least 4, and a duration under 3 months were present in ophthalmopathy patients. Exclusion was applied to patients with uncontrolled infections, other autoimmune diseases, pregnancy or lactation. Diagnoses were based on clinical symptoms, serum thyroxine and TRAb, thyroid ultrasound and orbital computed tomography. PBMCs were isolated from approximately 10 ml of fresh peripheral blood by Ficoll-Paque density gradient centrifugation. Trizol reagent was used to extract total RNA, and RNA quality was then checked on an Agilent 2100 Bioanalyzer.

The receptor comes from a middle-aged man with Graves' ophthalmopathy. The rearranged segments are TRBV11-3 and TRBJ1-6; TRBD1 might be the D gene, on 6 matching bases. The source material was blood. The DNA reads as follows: TGTGCCAGCAGCTATGAGCCGGATAGCAGGGGTTTAAGTTCCTCCTATAATTCACCCCTCCACTTT. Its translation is CASSYEPDSRGLSSSYNSPLHF.